This entry lists 8 T cell receptor beta chains sequenced from one sample in a study of blood T cell repertoires in COVID-19. Clones were sequenced by immunoSEQ multiplex PCR, and TCRdb holds only the in-frame ones, with some missing. The sample has 200,000 to 250,000 clones; 65% to 90% are singletons. Sequenced input: peripheral blood. The receptor source for this set is a woman in her 70s with COVID-19, enrolled during active disease.

The chain uses TRBV2 and TRBJ1-2; 7 nucleotides line up with TRBD1. The V segment lost 7 bases and the J segment 4 bases; nucleotides outside the gene matches: 15. This CDR3 region has 16 residues. Germline values: CDR1 SNHLY, CDR2 FYNNEI. The CDR3 spells CASTKETGTEVYGYTF. CDR3 in DNA: TGTGCCAGCACCAAGGAGACCGGGACAGAGGTCTATGGCTACACCTTC.

The chain joins TRBV9 to TRBJ2-3, with 13 bases fitting TRBD2. In germline, CDR1 is SGDLS, CDR2 YYNGEE. The length of the CDR3 is 18 residues. The junction had 10 bases not matched to a gene; V was cut back by 2 bases and J by 4 bases. This CDR3 reads CASSVGLAGAGLADTQYF. The CDR3 region has the DNA TGTGCCAGCAGCGTTGGACTAGCGGGGGCAGGGTTGGCAGATACGCAGTATTTT.

This chain joins TRBV7-8 and TRBJ1-2, with 9 bases identical to TRBD1. The CDR3 covers 15 residues. V lost 5 bases to trimming and J lost 6 bases; unmatched junction nucleotides: 10. Germline CDR1 reads SGHVS; CDR2 reads FQNEAQ. The CDR3 DNA reads as TGTGCCAGCAGCATTTGGGACAGGGCCAGGGATGGCTACACCTTC. Its protein product is CASSIWDRARDGYTF.

The rearrangement uses TRBV7-2 and TRBJ1-2; the D is unclear. Germline-derived CDR1 and CDR2 are SGHTA and FQGNSA. This CDR3 region has 12 residues. V was cut by 8 bases and J by 4 bases, with 11 bases left in between. The CDR3 spells CASGGSIYGYTF. As DNA, the CDR3 is TGTGCCAGCGGTGGCAGTATCTATGGCTACACCTTC.

The chain has TRBV18 and TRBJ2-1; maybe TRBD2 (6 bases). CDR1 KGHSH and CDR2 LQKENI come from the germline V gene. The CDR3 extends over 17 amino acids. Trimming took off 0 bases at V and 1 base at J, with 13 bases between the two ends. DNA of the CDR3: TGTGCCAGCTCACCACCCGGGCTAGCGCTGTCCTACAATGAGCAGTTCTTC. The encoded protein is CASSPPGLALSYNEQFF.

The V and J genes are TRBV9 and TRBJ2-7, with TRBD1 matching 9 bases. The CDR3 covers 15 residues. V was pared by 4 bases and J by 9 bases, with 14 bases of the junction left unmatched. CDR1 SGDLS and CDR2 YYNGEE come from the germline V gene. CDR3 coding DNA: TGTGCCAGCAGCCTCGAGGATAGGACAGGGGACGGGCAGTACTTC. Protein sequence: CASSLEDRTGDGQYF.

This clone was detected only a few times. CDR3 region: CASSHRERSGNTIYF. The CDR3 DNA sequence: TGTGCCAGCAGTCACAGGGAGCGCTCTGGAAACACCATATATTTT. The chain joins TRBV3-1 (or the pseudogene TRBV3-2) to TRBJ1-3; D possibly corresponds to TRBD1 (6 bases). The length of the CDR3 is 15 residues. Germline CDR1 is LGHDT and CDR2 is YNNKEL (reference sequence). Trimming pared 6 bases from V and 0 bases from J, leaving 12 bases between.

The V and J genes are TRBV19 and TRBJ1-3; the D gene is possibly TRBD1 (6 bases). The CDR3 runs 17 residues. Per the germline V gene, CDR1 is LNHDA and CDR2 is SQIVND (reference sequence). The germline V and J ends were trimmed by 5 bases and 0 bases, with 17 bases remaining between them. CDR3 nucleotides: TGTGCCAGTAGTGGATACAGGGTGTCAATCTCTGGAAACACCATATATTTT. Translated: CASSGYRVSISGNTIYF.